The clone carrying this TCR beta chain has just a few counts. These data are taken from a study of blood T cell repertoires in COVID-19. Original methodology: How many nucleated cells were present was estimated from reference gene primer amplification. Sequencing was performed with immunoSEQ multiplex PCR; in TCRdb, only in-frame clones are kept and a portion is missing. The V and J calls and clone size were taken over from that table, and D and trimming were inferred from the DNA. The sample consists of around 160,000 clones, roughly four fifths of them appearing once. Germline V gives CDR1 KGHDR, CDR2 SFDVKD. Trimming at V came to 3 bases and at J to 5 bases, leaving 3 bases not matched to a gene. The CDR3 covers 16 residues.

This receptor was identified in a human donor with acute or convalescent COVID-19. The donor label of this sample is uncertain. The sequenced sample consisted of peripheral blood. This chain links TRBV24-1 with TRBJ2-1, with 13 positions matching TRBD2. The CDR3: CATSDRGLAGDNEQFF. The CDR3 DNA reads as TGTGCCACCAGTGATCGCGGACTAGCGGGGGACAATGAGCAGTTCTTC.